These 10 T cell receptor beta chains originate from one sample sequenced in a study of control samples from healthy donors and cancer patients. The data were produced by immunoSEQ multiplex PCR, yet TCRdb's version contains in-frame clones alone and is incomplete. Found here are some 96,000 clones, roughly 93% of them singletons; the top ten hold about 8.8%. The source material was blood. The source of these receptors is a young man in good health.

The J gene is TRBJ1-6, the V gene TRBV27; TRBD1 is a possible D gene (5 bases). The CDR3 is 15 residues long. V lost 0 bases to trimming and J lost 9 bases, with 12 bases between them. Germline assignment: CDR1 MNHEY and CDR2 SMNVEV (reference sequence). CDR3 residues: CASSLSGTARSPLHF. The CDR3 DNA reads TGTGCCAGCAGTTTATCTGGGACGGCACGTTCACCCCTCCACTTT.

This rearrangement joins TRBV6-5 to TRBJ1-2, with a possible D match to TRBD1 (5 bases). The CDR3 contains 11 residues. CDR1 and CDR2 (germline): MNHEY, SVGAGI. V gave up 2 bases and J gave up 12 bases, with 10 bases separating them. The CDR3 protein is CASSYEGVHTF. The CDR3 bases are TGTGCCAGCAGTTACGAAGGGGTCCACACCTTC.

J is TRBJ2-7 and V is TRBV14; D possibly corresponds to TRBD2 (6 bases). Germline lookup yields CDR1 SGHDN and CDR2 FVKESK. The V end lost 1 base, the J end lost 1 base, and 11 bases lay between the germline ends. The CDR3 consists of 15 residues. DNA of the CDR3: TGTGCCAGCAGCCAAGGCGCGGACTATTCCTACGAGCAGTACTTC. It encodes CASSQGADYSYEQYF.

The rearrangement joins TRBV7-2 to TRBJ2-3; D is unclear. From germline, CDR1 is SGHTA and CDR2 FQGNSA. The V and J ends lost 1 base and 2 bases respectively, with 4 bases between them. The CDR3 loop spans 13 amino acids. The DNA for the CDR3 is TGTGCCAGCAGCTTAGACTACACAGATACGCAGTATTTT. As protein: CASSLDYTDTQYF.

This CDR3 is CSHKGRGATNEKLFF. CDR3 in DNA: TGCAGCCACAAAGGGAGGGGTGCAACTAATGAAAAACTGTTTTTT. This rearrangement joins TRBV29-1 to TRBJ1-4; possibly TRBD1 for D (5 bases). Trimming stripped 8 bases from V and 0 bases from J, with 16 bases between. CDR3 length: 15 residues. CDR1 and CDR2 (germline): SQVTM, ANQGSEA.

In DNA form, the CDR3 reads TGCGCCAGCAGCTTGGACTACAGGGAAGATCAGCCCCAGCATTTT. This sequence encodes CASSLDYREDQPQHF. The chain carries TRBV5-1 and TRBJ1-5, with a tentative D call TRBD1 (6 bases). The CDR3 runs 15 residues. Trimming shortened V by 0 bases and J by 5 bases, and 12 bases separated the two germline ends. The germline gives CDR1 SGHRS, CDR2 YFSETQ.

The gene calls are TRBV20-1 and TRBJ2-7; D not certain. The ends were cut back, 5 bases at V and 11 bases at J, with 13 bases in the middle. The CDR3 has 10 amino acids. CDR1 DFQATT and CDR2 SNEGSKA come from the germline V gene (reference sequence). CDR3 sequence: CSASDGDEYF. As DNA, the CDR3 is TGCAGTGCTTCCGACGGCGACGAGTACTTC.

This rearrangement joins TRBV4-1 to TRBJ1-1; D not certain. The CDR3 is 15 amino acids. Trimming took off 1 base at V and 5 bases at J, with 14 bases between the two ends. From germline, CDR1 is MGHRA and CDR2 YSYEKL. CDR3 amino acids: CASSQVSKGGTEAFF. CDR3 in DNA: TGCGCCAGCAGCCAAGTCAGTAAGGGTGGGACTGAAGCTTTCTTT.

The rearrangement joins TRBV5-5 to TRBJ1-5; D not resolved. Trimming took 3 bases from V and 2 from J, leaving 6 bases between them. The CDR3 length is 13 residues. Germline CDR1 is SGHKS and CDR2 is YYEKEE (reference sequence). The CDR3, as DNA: TGTGCCAGCAGCTCAGGAGGCAATCAGCCCCAGCATTTT. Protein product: CASSSGGNQPQHF.

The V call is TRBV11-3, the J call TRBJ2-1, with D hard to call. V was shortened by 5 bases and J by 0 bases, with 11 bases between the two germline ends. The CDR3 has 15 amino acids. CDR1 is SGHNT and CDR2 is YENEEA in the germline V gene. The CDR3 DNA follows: TGTGCCAGCAGCCCCTCACTTAGCTCCTACAATGAGCAGTTCTTC. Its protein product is CASSPSLSSYNEQFF.